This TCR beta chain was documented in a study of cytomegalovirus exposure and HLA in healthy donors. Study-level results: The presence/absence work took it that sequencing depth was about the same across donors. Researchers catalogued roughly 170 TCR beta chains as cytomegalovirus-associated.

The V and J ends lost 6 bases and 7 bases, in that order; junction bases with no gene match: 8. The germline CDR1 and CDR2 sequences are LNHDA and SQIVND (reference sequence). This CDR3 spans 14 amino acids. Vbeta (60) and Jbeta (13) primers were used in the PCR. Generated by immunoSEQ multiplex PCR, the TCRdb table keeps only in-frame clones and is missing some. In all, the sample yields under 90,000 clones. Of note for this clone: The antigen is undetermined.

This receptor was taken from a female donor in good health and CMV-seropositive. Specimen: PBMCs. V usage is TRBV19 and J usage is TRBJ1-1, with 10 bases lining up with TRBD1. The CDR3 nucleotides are TGTGCCAGTAGGTTGACAGGGGGCAGCGGTGAAGCTTTCTTT. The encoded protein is CASRLTGGSGEAFF.